This T cell receptor (beta chain) was sequenced for a study of vaccination effects on CD4 cells after COVID-19. Findings and limits, study-wide: Clones from infection and from vaccination both contracted markedly late after vaccination.

V was cut by 2 bases and J by 5 bases, with 13 bases left in between. Germline CDR1 reads LGHDT; CDR2 reads YNNKEL (reference sequence). CDR3 length: 14 residues. CD4+ T cells specific for antigen were expanded with viral peptide pools by the ViraFEST assay before sequencing. Scientists isolated CD4+ T cells after a roughly 9-day culture period ended. Vaccinated participants had no history of SARS-CoV-2 infection and tested negative for nucleocapsid antibodies. Regarding this clone: Its cognate antigen is unknown.

Produced via immunoSEQ multiplex PCR; TCRdb's table is partial and in-frame only. This repertoire shows about 79,000 clones, about 74% found once; its top ten account for under 2%. The origin of this receptor is a human donor who received a COVID-19 vaccine. The V gene is TRBV3-1 (or the pseudogene TRBV3-2), the J gene TRBJ2-7; possible D gene TRBD2, 6 bases. Here the sequenced sample was CD4+ T cells from PBMCs cultured with HCoV-229E spike peptides, taken before COVID-19 vaccination. This CDR3 reads CASSQNRGGDEQYV. Here the CDR3 DNA reads TGTGCCAGCAGCCAAAACAGAGGAGGGGACGAGCAGTACGTC.